This is a list of T cell receptor beta chains from one sample in a study of blood T cell repertoires in COVID-19. The data were produced by immunoSEQ multiplex PCR, yet TCRdb's version contains in-frame clones alone and is incomplete. The sample lists some 350,000 clones, around 87% occurring once. The sample consisted of peripheral blood. The receptor set was obtained from a human donor in a cohort sampled during active COVID-19. The CDR3 runs from the conserved cysteine through the conserved F or W. The D gene is left open where the match is weak. The listing skips clone size in some rows; elsewhere it reads once, few, many or a size class.

v_gene	j_gene	abundance	d_gene	CDR3aa	CDR3nt
TRBV12-3/TRBV12-4	TRBJ1-5	NA	NA	CASRMTVFQPQHF	TGTGCCAGCAGAATGACAGTTTTTCAGCCCCAGCATTTT
TRBV15	TRBJ2-1	NA	NA	CATSTPGLLNPEQFF	TGTGCCACCAGCACACCGGGACTCTTAAACCCCGAGCAGTTCTTC
TRBV9	TRBJ1-2	NA	TRBD1	CASSSRSFLDRDSGYTF	TGTGCCAGCAGCTCACGTAGCTTCCTCGACAGGGATAGTGGCTACACCTTC
TRBV2	TRBJ1-1	NA	NA	CASSRQETFF	TGTGCCAGCAGTCGACAGGAAACTTTCTTT
TRBV18	TRBJ1-1	NA	TRBD1	CASSPVQGVTEAFF	TGTGCCAGCTCACCAGTCCAGGGGGTCACTGAAGCTTTCTTT
TRBV4-1	TRBJ2-7	once	TRBD2	CASSQDYLAGISEQYF	TGCGCCAGCAGCCAAGACTATCTAGCGGGTATCAGCGAGCAGTACTTC
TRBV6-4	TRBJ1-5	NA	TRBD1	CASSDSGTGLYSNQPQHF	TGTGCCAGCAGTGACTCAGGGACAGGGCTCTATAGCAATCAGCCCCAGCATTTT
TRBV11-2	TRBJ1-4	NA	NA	CASSPDRINEKLFF	TGTGCCAGCAGTCCCGACAGGATTAATGAAAAACTGTTTTTT
TRBV5-1	TRBJ1-2	NA	TRBD1	CASSSTGQIIYGYTF	TGCGCCAGCAGCTCAACGGGACAGATAATCTATGGCTACACCTTC
TRBV7-2	TRBJ2-2	NA	NA	CASSGSGIGLTGELFF	TGTGCCAGCAGTGGTTCAGGGATAGGGTTGACCGGGGAGCTGTTTTTT
TRBV27	TRBJ1-1	NA	NA	CASSPTANTEAFF	TGTGCCAGCAGCCCGACAGCGAACACTGAAGCTTTCTTT
TRBV7-9	TRBJ1-1	NA	NA	CASSKIRDTLNTEAFF	TGTGCCAGCAGTAAAATCCGGGACACTCTGAACACTGAAGCTTTCTTT
TRBV7-3	TRBJ1-4	NA	NA	CASSFTGPATNEKLFF	TGTGCCAGCAGCTTTACAGGGCCGGCAACTAATGAAAAACTGTTTTTT
TRBV29-1	TRBJ1-3	NA	NA	CSVEDQNSGNTIYF	TGCAGCGTTGAAGACCAGAACTCTGGAAACACCATATATTTT
TRBV6-1	TRBJ1-6	once	NA	CASSEASIEDSPLHF	TGTGCCAGCAGTGAAGCATCCATAGAGGATTCACCCCTCCACTTT
TRBV11-2	TRBJ1-1	once	NA	CASSPETENTEAFF	TGTGCCAGCAGCCCAGAAACAGAGAACACTGAAGCTTTCTTT
TRBV14	TRBJ2-1	NA	NA	CASSPTIFGEQFF	TGTGCCAGCAGCCCGACTATTTTCGGGGAGCAGTTCTTC
TRBV4-1	TRBJ1-1	NA	NA	CASSQVGPATEAFF	TGCGCCAGCAGCCAAGTTGGGCCAGCTACTGAAGCTTTCTTT
TRBV2	TRBJ2-3	once	TRBD2	CASLAGGYADTQYF	TGTGCCAGCTTAGCGGGGGGGTACGCAGATACGCAGTATTTT
TRBV15	TRBJ1-1	NA	NA	CATSRGAGVGPVMAFF	TGTGCCACCAGCAGAGGGGCGGGCGTGGGTCCCGTTATGGCTTTCTTT
TRBV6-5	TRBJ1-5	NA	NA	CAAGRGPGQPQHF	TGTGCGGCGGGGCGGGGCCCCGGACAGCCCCAGCATTTT
TRBV5-1	TRBJ2-3	few	NA	CASSLAGDPTDTQYF	TGCGCCAGCAGCTTGGCCGGGGATCCCACAGATACGCAGTATTTT
TRBV19	TRBJ2-4	NA	TRBD1	CASSASTGAVKNIQYF	TGTGCCAGTAGTGCCTCGACAGGGGCCGTCAAAAACATTCAGTACTTC
TRBV5-4	TRBJ2-7	NA	TRBD2	CASSLSGTRNEQYF	TGTGCCAGCAGCTTGTCCGGGACTAGAAATGAGCAGTACTTC
TRBV9	TRBJ2-2	once	TRBD1	CASSVRMGQDFTGELFF	TGTGCCAGCAGCGTTCGAATGGGACAGGACTTCACCGGGGAGCTGTTTTTT
TRBV29-1	TRBJ1-1	NA	TRBD1	CSVVALTGDREAFF	TGCAGCGTTGTTGCCCTTACCGGGGACAGGGAAGCTTTCTTT
TRBV4-1	TRBJ2-7	NA	NA	CASSQSWQVAYEQYF	TGCGCCAGCAGCCAATCATGGCAGGTGGCCTACGAGCAGTACTTC
TRBV5-5	TRBJ1-6	NA	NA	CASSFIPRDTHNSPLHF	TGTGCCAGCAGCTTTATCCCCCGGGACACCCATAATTCACCCCTCCACTTT
TRBV27	TRBJ1-5	NA	TRBD1	CASKGGQNNQPQHF	TGTGCCAGCAAAGGGGGACAGAACAATCAGCCCCAGCATTTT
TRBV1	TRBJ2-3	once	NA	CTSSQDHLAAPPDTQYF	TGCACCAGCAGCCAAGATCACCTAGCGGCCCCCCCAGATACGCAGTATTTT
TRBV5-1	TRBJ1-2	few	TRBD1	CASSLTGGRHTF	TGCGCCAGCAGCTTGACAGGGGGCCGGCACACCTTC
TRBV7-9	TRBJ2-7	NA	NA	CASSSPGAHYEQYF	TGTGCCAGCAGCTCCCCCGGAGCACACTACGAGCAGTACTTC
TRBV6-6	TRBJ1-5	NA	NA	CASSPGRADSNQPQHF	TGTGCCAGCAGCCCTGGGCGAGCGGATAGCAATCAGCCCCAGCATTTT
TRBV15	TRBJ1-5	NA	TRBD1	CATSSRQGSNQPQHF	TGTGCCACCAGCAGCCGACAGGGTAGCAATCAGCCCCAGCATTTT
TRBV19	TRBJ2-2	NA	NA	CASSILWEAGELFF	TGTGCCAGTAGTATACTCTGGGAGGCCGGGGAGCTGTTTTTT
TRBV21-1	TRBJ2-7	NA	NA	CASSKGDLTGIMYEQYF	TGTGCCAGCAGCAAAGGTGACTTGACAGGGATAATGTACGAGCAGTACTTC
TRBV3-1/TRBV3-2	TRBJ2-2	once	NA	CASSQGGANTGELFF	TGTGCCAGCAGCCAAGGGGGGGCGAACACCGGGGAGCTGTTTTTT
TRBV6-5	TRBJ2-7	NA	TRBD2	CASTGGRGNEQYF	TGTGCCAGCACGGGGGGGAGGGGGAACGAGCAGTACTTC
TRBV5-1	TRBJ1-5	NA	TRBD1	CASSLSSDRATNQPQHF	TGCGCCAGCAGCTTGTCATCGGACAGGGCTACCAATCAGCCCCAGCATTTT
TRBV6-1	TRBJ2-4	NA	TRBD2	CASSEALAGAKNIQYF	TGTGCCAGCAGTGAAGCGCTAGCGGGGGCCAAAAACATTCAGTACTTC
TRBV6-1	TRBJ2-7	NA	TRBD2	CASSDYDRGGYEQYF	TGTGCCAGCAGTGATTACGATCGGGGGGGCTACGAGCAGTACTTC